One and the same sample provided the 13 T cell receptor beta chains below, sequenced in a study of T cell repertoires in cytomegalovirus infection (dated by TCRdb to between 2018 and 2021). Reads for this sample came from an Illumina HiSeq 1500. Using fastp trimming at Q25 and MiXCR clonotype assembly, TCRdb reanalyzed the public sequencing data and kept in-frame beta chains. Rows matching on CDR3 protein sequence are summarized as one entry with the most common DNA and genes. The sample table holds roughly 640,000 distinct CDR3 sequences, of which 24% were seen once. 7% to 9% of the sample belongs to the ten largest clones. The sequenced sample was CD8+ T cells from PBMCs. The receptors were sampled from a human donor in good health (CMV status not recorded). Some clones in this sample may be carry-over from other donors' samples.

In regard to this clonotype: A read error may be the cause here, since a much bigger clone is one base away. The chain couples TRBV4-3 to TRBJ2-1; weak D call: TRBD1 (6 bases). The CDR3 covers 16 residues. Germline values: CDR1 LGHNA, CDR2 YSLEER. The CDR3 DNA reads as TGCGCCAACAGCCAAGGACGGGACAAGTCCTACAATGAGCAGTTCTTC. It translates to CANSQGRDKSYNEQFF.

This clonotype was detected ten times or more. V and J are TRBV4-1 and TRBJ2-1, with D possibly TRBD2 on 7 matching bases. V was shortened by 6 bases and J by 7 bases, with 19 bases between the two germline ends. The CDR3 contains 15 residues. Germline CDR1 is MGHRA and CDR2 is YSYEKL. This chain's CDR3 is CASRRTGGQGNEQFF. Here the CDR3 DNA reads TGCGCCAGCAGACGAACCGGGGGGCAGGGAAATGAGCAGTTCTTC.

The chain has TRBV7-9 and TRBJ1-1; D is uncertain. The V gene's germline CDR1 is SEHNR and CDR2 FQNEAQ (reference sequence). The V end was cut by 5 bases, the J end by 1 base, with 14 bases between. The CDR3 loop spans 15 amino acids. In DNA, the CDR3 is TGTGCCAGCAGCCCAGTACGGCGAGAGAACACTGAAGCTTTCTTT. The encoded protein is CASSPVRRENTEAFF.

V and J are TRBV14 and TRBJ1-1; TRBD1 agrees at 7 bases. The germline gives CDR1 SGHDN, CDR2 FVKESK. The CDR3 has 15 residues. Trimming removed 0 bases from V and 6 bases from J; junction bases left unmatched: 7. The CDR3 DNA is TGTGCCAGCAGCCAAGATGGGGCAGGGGGGCCTGAAGCTTTCTTT. This gives the protein CASSQDGAGGPEAFF.

The chain is built from TRBV20-1 and TRBJ2-5; 7 bases map to TRBD2. Germline-derived CDR1 and CDR2 are DFQATT and SNEGSKA (reference sequence). V trimming: 1 base; J trimming: 5 bases; junction bases outside the gene matches: 4. The CDR3 spans 13 residues. The CDR3 nucleotides read TGCAGTGCTAGAGTAAGACTAGCCGAGACCCAGTACTTC. Amino acid sequence: CSARVRLAETQYF.

This clonotype was seen a handful of times. The CDR3 region is CASSQAIDEQFF. The CDR3 region has the DNA TGTGCCAGCAGCCAAGCTATCGATGAGCAGTTCTTC. The rearrangement links TRBV14 to TRBJ2-1, with unresolved D. This CDR3 has 12 residues. V lost 1 base and J 8 bases, leaving 6 bases between the germline ends. The germline V gene has CDR1 SGHDN and CDR2 FVKESK.

This chain links TRBV14 with TRBJ2-5; 8 positions agree with TRBD2. The V gene's germline CDR1 is SGHDN and CDR2 FVKESK. V was clipped by 4 bases and J by 0 bases; unmatched bases: 10. The CDR3 has 17 amino acids. The CDR3 DNA reads TGTGCCAGCAGCCCGTCAATCCAGCGGGGGCACCAAGAGACCCAGTACTTC. The encoded protein is CASSPSIQRGHQETQYF.

As to this clonotype: A much more abundant neighbour one base away suggests this may be a read error. The rearrangement links TRBV7-6 to TRBJ2-7, with D possibly matching TRBD1 (6 bases). The CDR3 length is 14 residues. Germline lookup yields CDR1 SGHVS and CDR2 FNYEAQ. The CDR3 nucleotides are TGTGCCAGCAGCCAGGGAACAGGGTCCTACGAGCAGTGCTTC. It specifies CASSQGTGSYEQCF.

This clonotype occurred a few times. The chain uses TRBV6-5 and TRBJ1-2; the D is unclear. Per the germline V gene, CDR1 is MNHEY and CDR2 is SVGAGI. The V gene lost 0 bases and the J gene lost 8 bases, with 10 bases spanning the gap. This CDR3 spans 13 amino acids. The DNA for the CDR3 is TGTGCCAGCAGTTACTCGATAGATGGAGGCTACACCTTC. It codes for CASSYSIDGGYTF.

This clonotype turned up a few times. The chain combines TRBV14 with TRBJ1-2, with D unclear. CDR1 is SGHDN and CDR2 is FVKESK in the germline V gene. Trimming stripped 0 bases from V and 4 bases from J, with 12 bases between. This CDR3 is 15 amino acids long. The CDR3 is CASSQDRSVAYGYTF. CDR3 coding DNA: TGTGCCAGCAGCCAAGATAGGTCGGTCGCCTATGGCTACACCTTC.

The genes are TRBV29-1 and TRBJ2-3; D unclear. From germline, CDR1 is SQVTM and CDR2 ANQGSEA. The CDR3 sequence is 15 residues long. Trimming removed 3 bases at V and 1 base at J, with 14 bases between. The CDR3 sequence: CSVDPGLLGTDTQYF. The CDR3 DNA reads as TGCAGCGTTGACCCGGGCCTCCTTGGCACAGATACGCAGTATTTT.

The chain employs TRBV20-1 and TRBJ2-1, with no clear D. The CDR3 totals 16 residues. Germline CDR1 DFQATT, CDR2 SNEGSKA (reference sequence). V lost 3 bases to trimming and J lost 2 bases, with 17 bases between them. DNA of the CDR3: TGCAGTGCTAGTGGATCCGGGTTTTCGACCTACAATGAGCAGTTCTTC. It encodes CSASGSGFSTYNEQFF.

This clonotype was observed at least ten times. Here the CDR3 reads CASSLGRGGYEQYV. CDR3 nucleotide sequence: TGTGCCAGCAGCTTAGGTCGTGGGGGCTACGAGCAGTACGTC. The chain is built from TRBV7-8 and TRBJ2-7; TRBD1 or TRBD2 may be the D gene (5 bases each). The CDR3 spans 14 residues. The germline V gene has CDR1 SGHVS and CDR2 FQNEAQ. The ends were cut back, 1 base at V and 3 bases at J, with 10 bases in the middle.